Presented here are 16 T cell receptor beta chains from one specimen sequenced in a study of naive and memory T cell subsets. Study conclusions and caveats: Naive repertoires, especially CD8, held a few larger clonotypes, possibly memory cells re-expressing CD45RA.

Their recognized antigens are unknown. The beta constant-region primer was an equimolar mix of two oligonucleotides covering TRBC1 and TRBC2. Nested alpha and beta constant-region primers with the SP2 primer drove four PCR rounds on ligated cDNA. TCRdb called the UMI-ligation and nested PCR reads again in MiXCR, with one record for every CDR3 protein. Of tens of thousands of distinct CDR3 sequences in the sample, roughly 12% are singletons; the top ten hold more than 0.11%. The sequenced sample was naive CD4+ T cells from blood. Source of these receptors: a human donor in good health.

This clonotype was counted a few times. The chain links TRBV7-3 to TRBJ1-6, with 9 positions matching TRBD1. The CDR3 runs to 15 residues. The germline CDR1 and CDR2 sequences are SGHTA and FQGTGA. Trimming removed 1 base from V and 8 bases from J; junction bases left unmatched: 3. The CDR3 coding sequence is TGTGCCAGCAGCTTAAGTGGACAGGGGTATTCACCCCTCCACTTT. It encodes CASSLSGQGYSPLHF.

This clonotype was detected many times. The chain joins TRBV24-1 to TRBJ2-1, with D perhaps TRBD1 (5 bases). V dropped 2 bases and J dropped 3 bases, with 13 bases sitting between them. CDR3 length: 16 amino acids. CDR1 is KGHDR and CDR2 is SFDVKD in the germline V gene. This CDR3 is CATSDSQGGVYNEQFF. In DNA form, the CDR3 reads TGTGCCACCAGTGATTCCCAGGGTGGGGTCTACAATGAGCAGTTCTTC.

This clonotype came up a few times. The V call is TRBV12-5, the J call TRBJ2-5; 11 positions agree with TRBD2. The CDR3 has 15 residues. The germline CDR1 and CDR2 sequences are LGHNT and FRNRAP. The junction had 7 bases not matched to a gene; V was cut back by 6 bases and J by 4 bases. CDR3 sequence reads: CASGPGTSGLETQYF. CDR3 sequence (DNA): TGTGCTAGTGGCCCCGGGACTAGCGGATTAGAGACCCAGTACTTC.

The chain employs TRBV2 and TRBJ2-4; 10 bases fit TRBD2. This CDR3 contains 15 residues. Germline CDR1 is SNHLY and CDR2 is FYNNEI. V lost 6 bases to trimming and J lost 5 bases; unmatched junction nucleotides: 7. The CDR3, as DNA: TGTGCCAGCAGCCAGCGGGAGGGCCGACAAAACATTCAGTACTTC. Protein: CASSQREGRQNIQYF.

V gene TRBV20-1 combines with J gene TRBJ2-7; 8 positions match TRBD2. CDR3 length equals 15 residues. V lost 3 bases, J lost 3 bases, and 10 bases stayed unmatched. CDR1 is DFQATT, CDR2 SNEGSKA, per germline (reference sequence). The CDR3 here is CSARKSSGTSYEQYF. Here the CDR3 DNA reads TGCAGTGCTAGGAAAAGTAGCGGGACAAGCTACGAGCAGTACTTC.

This clonotype came up many times. J is TRBJ2-5 and V is TRBV7-8; D unresolved. Per the germline V gene, CDR1 is SGHVS and CDR2 is FQNEAQ. This CDR3 is built from 14 residues. Trimming pared 1 base from V and 2 bases from J, leaving 8 bases between. CDR3 protein: CASSLGAAQETQYF. In DNA form, the CDR3 reads TGTGCCAGCAGCTTAGGGGCAGCACAAGAGACCCAGTACTTC.

This clonotype was counted only a few times. The rearrangement links TRBV19 to TRBJ1-6, with TRBD1 matching over 7 bases. The V gene's germline CDR1 is LNHDA and CDR2 SQIVND (reference sequence). The CDR3 extends over 15 amino acids. V shed 7 bases, J shed 0 bases, and the junction held 3 bases outside the gene matches. CDR3 sequence reads: CASIRDSSYNSPLHF. CDR3 bases: TGTGCCAGTATTCGGGACAGCTCCTATAATTCACCCCTCCACTTT.

This clonotype has more than one count but fewer than ten. This chain joins TRBV3-1 and TRBJ2-2; D remains unclear. The CDR3 consists of 14 residues. CDR1 and CDR2 (germline): LGHDT, YNNKEL (reference sequence). V was cut by 4 bases and J by 1 base, with 7 bases left in between. CDR3 sequence: CASSPRRNTGELFF. CDR3 DNA: TGTGCCAGCAGCCCTCGGAGGAACACCGGGGAGCTGTTTTTT.

V gene TRBV3-1 combines with J gene TRBJ2-7; D not resolved. Germline V lookup: CDR1 LGHDT, CDR2 YNNKEL (reference sequence). The CDR3 totals 18 residues. V lost 0 bases, J lost 0 bases, and 18 bases lay in between. CDR3 in DNA: TGTGCCAGCAGCCAAGATCTGTGGTCAGGAGTTATCTCCTACGAGCAGTACTTC. Translation: CASSQDLWSGVISYEQYF.

This chain connects TRBV6-5 to TRBJ2-5, with 8 bases fitting TRBD1. The CDR3 covers 14 residues. The V segment lost 5 bases and the J segment 4 bases; nucleotides outside the gene matches: 6. Germline V gives CDR1 MNHEY, CDR2 SVGAGI. CDR3 in amino acids: CASSDWTGLETQYF. CDR3 sequence (DNA): TGTGCCAGCAGTGACTGGACAGGGCTAGAGACCCAGTACTTC.

This clonotype occurred a few times. The rearrangement uses TRBV5-5 and TRBJ1-2, with 10 bases matching TRBD1. The V and J ends lost 4 bases and 4 bases, in that order; junction bases with no gene match: 10. Germline V gives CDR1 SGHKS, CDR2 YYEKEE (reference sequence). The CDR3 runs 16 residues. CDR3 in DNA: TGTGCCAGCAGCCGGACCGGGACAGGGGATGGCTATGGCTACACCTTC. Translating it yields CASSRTGTGDGYGYTF. The variable domain in full, with the rest retrieved from reference TRBV5-5 and TRBJ1-2, is DAGVTQSPTHLIKTRGQQVTLRCSPISGHKSVSWYQQVLGQGPQFIFQYYEKEERGRGNFPDRFSARQFPNYSSELNVNALLLGDSALYLCASSRTGTGDGYGYTFGSGTRLTVV.

This clonotype appeared many times. V and J are TRBV6-5 and TRBJ2-1; 7 bases fit TRBD2. J gave up 2 bases and V 9 bases, and 7 bases lay outside the gene matches. The CDR3 is made up of 14 amino acids. The germline V gene encodes CDR1 MNHEY and CDR2 SVGAGI. CDR3 region: CASKSGKAYNEQFF. CDR3 sequence (DNA): TGTGCCAGTAAAAGCGGGAAAGCCTACAATGAGCAGTTCTTC.

In its sample, this clonotype was seen a few times. The chain joins TRBV7-2 to TRBJ2-2; possibly TRBD2 for D (5 bases). Trimming pared 6 bases from V and 6 bases from J, leaving 23 bases between. Germline CDR1 is SGHTA and CDR2 is FQGNSA. The CDR3 contains 17 residues. CDR3 residues: CASSPPGLVRGAGELFF. DNA for the CDR3: TGTGCCAGCAGTCCCCCCGGCCTCGTCCGGGGTGCCGGGGAGCTGTTTTTT.

This clonotype occurred a few times. The chain couples TRBV20-1 to TRBJ2-1; 9 bases map to TRBD2. V shed 6 bases and J 1 base; nucleotides not matched to a gene: 7. Germline V gene sequence: CDR1 DFQATT, CDR2 SNEGSKA (reference sequence). The CDR3 spans 15 residues. Here the CDR3 DNA reads TGCAGTGCGACCCCCCTAGCGGGGTCCTACAATGAGCAGTTCTTC. This codes for CSATPLAGSYNEQFF.

Many counts were recorded for this clonotype. The chain uses TRBV29-1 and TRBJ2-7, with D perhaps matching TRBD2 (7 bases). There are 13 residues in the CDR3. The ends were cut back, 3 bases at V and 7 bases at J, with 16 bases in the middle. Germline CDR1 SQVTM, CDR2 ANQGSEA. The CDR3 loop reads CSVERGGAGEQYF. The CDR3 DNA reads TGCAGCGTTGAGAGAGGGGGGGCCGGGGAGCAGTACTTC.

Many counts were recorded for this clonotype. The J gene is TRBJ1-1, the V gene TRBV11-1; no firm D call. The V gene lost 2 bases and the J gene lost 7 bases, with 11 bases spanning the gap. Germline values: CDR1 SGHAT, CDR2 FQDESV (reference sequence). The CDR3 covers 13 residues. CDR3 sequence: CASSLRWISEAFF. Written as DNA, the CDR3 is TGTGCCAGCAGCTTAAGGTGGATCAGTGAAGCTTTCTTT.